The present T cell receptor (beta chain) was sequenced within a study of cytomegalovirus exposure and HLA in healthy donors. Study results and caveats: Across donors, presence/absence analyses took sequencing depth to be roughly uniform.

V dropped 4 bases and J dropped 5 bases, with 14 bases sitting between them. This CDR3 spans 14 amino acids. CDR1 is WSHSY, CDR2 SAAADI, per germline. As regards this clone: Its antigen remains unknown.

It was healthy bone marrow donors who served as donors. The PCR made use of 60 Vbeta and 13 Jbeta primers. Per the authors' pipeline: In a later analysis, the count reached about 82 million unique TCR beta chains, with around 10 million shared. Generated by immunoSEQ multiplex PCR, the TCRdb table keeps only in-frame clones and is missing some. V, J and clone size are taken as reported in that table, and D and trimming were inferred from the DNA itself. The sample has some 130,000 clones. This receptor was taken from a woman between 40 and 55 years old in good health and CMV-seropositive. The sample was PBMCs. The chain employs TRBV10-2 and TRBJ2-5; a weak D match, TRBD2 (5 bases). For the CDR3, the DNA is TGCGCCAGCAGTGCTAGCAGGTTGGGGGAGACCCAGTACTTC. It translates to CASSASRLGETQYF.